This T cell receptor beta chain was sequenced for a study of blood T cells in healthy people across ages (dated by TCRdb to the mid-2010s). Regarding the complete study: In model experiments, roughly one uniquely barcoded TCR beta cDNA molecule per two T cells was captured by template switching. Donors of different ages were randomly distributed across sequencing lanes to avoid experimental bias. For two donors (one aged 18 to 30 and one aged 80 or older), the study analyzed two additional independent replicas of 1 million unique cDNA reads from the same blood draw. The study measured age-related changes in TCR beta repertoire diversity using deep sequencing normalized with unique cDNA molecular identifiers. The donors were split into four age groups: young (average 16 years), middle-aged (roughly 39), aged (about 56) and long-lived (over 80).

The germline V gene (reference sequence) provides CDR1 LNHNV and CDR2 YYDKDF. Relative to germline, V is missing 1 base and J is missing 5 bases, with 12 bases of the junction outside any gene match. Its CDR3 holds 18 amino acids, cysteine through phenylalanine. CDR3 DNA only is kept here, 54 bases in frame from base 1. The library came from 5' RACE. These reads were obtained on an Illumina HiSeq 2500. A second about 7 to 11 cycle PCR used a sample-barcoded 5' primer and a J-beta primer mix. A unique molecular identifier was introduced onto each TCR beta cDNA molecule by a template-switch 5' adaptor carrying 12 random nucleotides. At least 3 million CDR3-containing paired-end reads were obtained from each sample. First-strand cDNA synthesis was performed from all RNA using the Mint cDNA synthesis kit, with priming by a TRBC-specific oligonucleotide. Following uracil-DNA glycosylase treatment, all cDNA underwent a first 18-cycle PCR with the universal primers M1SS and BC2_uni_R. The authors' pipeline ran thus. For normalization, 1 million high-quality reads were randomly selected from each sample, with every read carrying a distinct molecular identifier. Instead of being binned into consensus sequences, reads with shared molecular identifiers were discarded. MiTCR, run with a Q25 quality threshold and the strictest error-elimination algorithm, handled CDR3 identification, clonotype clustering and error correction. A nonparametric unseen species model with Euler transformation was used to estimate lower-bound total TCR beta diversity. The public reads were quality trimmed at Q25 with fastp and then assembled into clones with MiXCR by TCRdb, keeping productive beta chains. Identical CDR3 protein sequences are pooled into one entry, listed with their most common genes and DNA. These V and J calls originate from TCRdb's pipeline instead of the authors' own analysis. A total of some 1.5 million distinct CDR3 sequences appear in this sample, approximately 28% of them only once. The top ten clones comprise 6.5% to 8.5% of the sample.

The study at large found these results: Since profiling was done on bulk unsorted PBMCs, naive and antigen-experienced compartments could not be conclusively compared. Because the CMV infection status of the donors was unknown, age-related changes in expanded clonotypes may potentially have been confounded. There was a strong correlation between observed TCR beta diversity and the percentage of naive T cells measured by flow cytometry. Compared with the aged group, the long-lived group had more naive CD4+ T cells, fewer expanded clones and increased TCR diversity, a pattern suggesting age selection. Observed TCR beta diversity per million T cells fell roughly linearly with age, and a significant reduction was already apparent by age around 40. Estimates of total diversity based on one million sequenced T cells were considered lower bounds and underestimates.

The donors were under 40 Caucasian individuals from Russia, aged roughly 6 to 100 years, who were systemically healthy. Around 10 milliliters of peripheral blood were collected from each donor into EDTA-treated Vacutainer tubes. PBMCs were isolated by Ficoll-Paque density-gradient centrifugation, with at least 6 million obtained per sample. Total RNA was extracted from PBMCs with Trizol reagent, with at least 6 micrograms obtained per sample. For every donor, flow cytometry on a PBMC aliquot measured the percentage of naive CD45RAhigh/CD27high T cells. Points on this clonotype: Its antigen remains undetermined. Per-base qualities were not stored, and no clone one base away is much larger.

The chain was built from TRBV15 and TRBJ1-5; TRBD1 aligns with 9 central bases. Sequencing used blood. This receptor was taken from a woman in her 30s in good health. The CDR3 is CATSRVGPGQGGHQPQHF. In nucleotides, the sequence is TGTGCCACCAGCAGAGTCGGACCGGGACAGGGAGGGCATCAGCCCCAGCATTTT.